A selection of T cell receptor beta chains follows, all from one sample in a study of T-cell reconstitution after alpha-beta-depleted transplantation in children. TCRdb re-analysed the PCR reads in MiXCR, keeping a single row per CDR3 protein. The sample has approximately 400,000 distinct CDR3 sequences, around 16% seen once. The specimen was PBMCs, mostly from graft donor cells, collected 360 days after TCRalphabeta/CD19-depleted stem cell transplant. All receptors come from a boy under three years old who had a stem cell transplant for Wiskott-Aldrich syndrome, so the T cells may come from the graft donor. The conserved cysteine and the conserved F or W are not part of the CDR3 here. Where a row states a size, it is once, few, many or the class of an expanded clone; other rows omit it.

abundance: .
v_gene: TRBV25-1
j_gene: TRBJ2-2
CDR3aa: ASSALDRVTGELF

abundance: .
v_gene: TRBV20-1
j_gene: TRBJ2-1
CDR3aa: SASEREGLYNEQF

abundance: once
v_gene: TRBV20-1
j_gene: TRBJ2-7
CDR3aa: SASSGRAFFYEQY

abundance: many
v_gene: TRBV20-1
j_gene: TRBJ1-1
CDR3aa: SARVRNTEAF

abundance: few
v_gene: TRBV18
j_gene: TRBJ2-1
CDR3aa: ASSPLPWTGSEKQF

abundance: many
v_gene: TRBV20-1
j_gene: TRBJ1-6
CDR3aa: SAPGASSYNSPLH

abundance: .
v_gene: TRBV20-1
j_gene: TRBJ2-5
CDR3aa: SASTLTGAGETQY

abundance: .
v_gene: TRBV24-1
j_gene: TRBJ2-1
CDR3aa: ATSDGGLNEQF

abundance: once
v_gene: TRBV5-1
j_gene: TRBJ2-2
CDR3aa: ASSLEGLGDRGSGGELF

abundance: .
v_gene: TRBV2
j_gene: TRBJ2-2
CDR3aa: ASSDLLALGSSTGELF

abundance: .
v_gene: TRBV10-2
j_gene: TRBJ2-2
CDR3aa: ATATGAKGGELF

abundance: .
v_gene: TRBV12-3/TRBV12-4
j_gene: TRBJ2-7
CDR3aa: ASSLHRGRDEQY

abundance: .
v_gene: TRBV20-1
j_gene: TRBJ2-1
CDR3aa: SARPAYNEQF

abundance: .
v_gene: TRBV2
j_gene: TRBJ2-3
CDR3aa: ASKASGSTNTQY

abundance: .
v_gene: TRBV5-6
j_gene: TRBJ2-5
CDR3aa: ASTLTGGAGMETQY

abundance: .
v_gene: TRBV29-1
j_gene: TRBJ2-3
CDR3aa: SVGGTPDTQY

abundance: few
v_gene: TRBV2
j_gene: TRBJ1-1
CDR3aa: AGTGQNTEAF

abundance: many
v_gene: TRBV3-1
j_gene: TRBJ2-2
CDR3aa: ASSPRVTGELF

abundance: few
v_gene: TRBV12-3/TRBV12-4
j_gene: TRBJ1-1
CDR3aa: ASSLGGQPTEAF

abundance: .
v_gene: TRBV7-9
j_gene: TRBJ2-3
CDR3aa: ASSLADSTDTQY

abundance: .
v_gene: TRBV24-1
j_gene: TRBJ2-5
CDR3aa: ATSGSASAETQY

abundance: few
v_gene: TRBV3-1
j_gene: TRBJ1-3
CDR3aa: ASSQGTRRTIY

abundance: .
v_gene: TRBV5-1
j_gene: TRBJ2-3
CDR3aa: ASSFSGMSTDTQY

abundance: few
v_gene: TRBV25-1
j_gene: TRBJ2-3
CDR3aa: ASSEQVTDTQY

abundance: .
v_gene: TRBV10-3
j_gene: TRBJ2-1
CDR3aa: AIRAGSYNEQF

abundance: few
v_gene: TRBV5-5
j_gene: TRBJ2-5
CDR3aa: ASSEQTGQETQY

abundance: many
v_gene: TRBV20-1
j_gene: TRBJ1-1
CDR3aa: SARDRKNTEAF